The rows below give T cell receptor beta chains drawn from one sample of a study of vaccination and CD4 T cells after COVID-19. MiXCR was run by TCRdb on the PCR reads, yielding one entry per CDR3 protein. The repertoire holds around 11,000 distinct CDR3 sequences, with less than 75% as singletons. No antigen has been assigned to these receptors. The sequencing sample was made of CD4+ T cells from blood, cultured in vitro. These receptor sequences come from a human donor who had recovered from COVID-19. Both conserved end residues are part of each CDR3. D genes are given only for firm matches. A row's size may be missing; if present it is once, few, many or a size class.

d_gene	j_gene	v_gene	abundance	CDR3nt	CDR3aa
-	TRBJ1-1	TRBV12-3/TRBV12-4	-	TGTGCCAGCAGTTGGGGGGCGGGTTTGAACACTGAAGCTTTCTTT	CASSWGAGLNTEAFF
-	TRBJ2-7	TRBV6-2/TRBV6-3	-	TGTGCCAGCAGTTACATATTAACAGGGAGCTACGAGCAGTACTTC	CASSYILTGSYEQYF
-	TRBJ1-1	TRBV6-5	-	TGTGCCAGCAGTTCAATCAGGGGGAACACTGAAGCTTTCTTT	CASSSIRGNTEAFF
-	TRBJ1-6	TRBV6-5	-	TGTGCCAGCAGTTACAACTATAATTCACCCCTCCACTTT	CASSYNYNSPLHF
-	TRBJ2-4	TRBV6-2/TRBV6-3	-	TGTGCCAGCAGAAATAATCACAGGGATCAGTACTTC	CASRNNHRDQYF
TRBD1	TRBJ1-6	TRBV6-1	-	TGTGCCAGCAGTGAGCGGACAGGGTGGGATTCACCCCTCCACTTT	CASSERTGWDSPLHF
TRBD2	TRBJ2-7	TRBV24-1	-	TGTGCCACCAGTGACTCACGGGGACTAGCGGGGGAACAAAGCTCCTACGAGCAGTACTTC	CATSDSRGLAGEQSSYEQYF
TRBD1	TRBJ2-2	TRBV2	-	TGTGCCAGCAGTGAAAGGACAGGGGACCCCGGGGAGCTGTTTTTT	CASSERTGDPGELFF
-	TRBJ1-6	TRBV7-3	-	TGTGCCAGCAGCTTCGGCGACCATTCACCCCTCCACTTT	CASSFGDHSPLHF
TRBD1	TRBJ1-1	TRBV7-9	-	TGTGCCAGCAGCTCCAATACAGGGGGGGTCACTGAAGCTTTCTTT	CASSSNTGGVTEAFF
-	TRBJ1-1	TRBV12-3/TRBV12-4	-	TGTGCCAGCAGAGGCACCAACACTGAAGCTTTCTTT	CASRGTNTEAFF
-	TRBJ2-7	TRBV2	-	TGTGCCAGCAGTGTCCGACAGTTCTACGAGCAGTACTTC	CASSVRQFYEQYF
-	TRBJ1-6	TRBV20-1	-	TGCAGTGCAAGCGGGACGGCAAATAATTCACCCCTCCACTTT	CSASGTANNSPLHF
TRBD1	TRBJ1-2	TRBV2	-	TGTGCCAGCAGTCTACAGGGGGCTGCCTATGGCTACACCTTC	CASSLQGAAYGYTF
-	TRBJ1-3	TRBV7-9	-	TGTGCCAGCAGCTTGGGTGGAAACACCATATATTTT	CASSLGGNTIYF
-	TRBJ2-7	TRBV15	-	TGTGCCACCAGCAGAGATAGGAACGGGGTCCTCTCCTACGAGCAGTACTTC	CATSRDRNGVLSYEQYF
-	TRBJ2-7	TRBV21-1	-	TGTGCCAGCATTCCCAGTTTAAGGGACGCCCCCACCTCCTACGAGCAGTACTTC	CASIPSLRDAPTSYEQYF
-	TRBJ2-2	TRBV27	-	TGTGCCAGCAGACCCTCTAGTTATGCCGGGGAGCTGTTTTTT	CASRPSSYAGELFF
-	TRBJ1-2	TRBV20-1	-	TGCAGTGCTAGAGACCCGTTGGGTTATGGCTACACCTTC	CSARDPLGYGYTF
TRBD1	TRBJ2-3	TRBV20-1	-	TGCAGTGCTACCGACAGGGCTGGGGTTGGTTATTTT	CSATDRAGVGYF
TRBD1	TRBJ1-2	TRBV7-2	-	TGTGCCAGCAGCCTTTCGACAGGGGGCGCGGGTGGCTACACCTTC	CASSLSTGGAGGYTF
TRBD1	TRBJ2-7	TRBV28	-	TGTGCCAGCAGTATTTTACCGGGACAGGGGACCTACGAGCAGTACTTC	CASSILPGQGTYEQYF
-	TRBJ1-2	TRBV6-2/TRBV6-3	once	TGTGCCAGCACCCAGTACGGGGGTCGGTTGGCTGGCTACACCTTC	CASTQYGGRLAGYTF
-	TRBJ2-3	TRBV20-1	few	TGCAGTGTAAGAGGGGAGGTAGATACGCAGTATTTT	CSVRGEVDTQYF
TRBD2	TRBJ2-1	TRBV7-2	-	TGTGCCAGCAGCTTTATAGCGGGACTAGTGAACAATGAGCAGTTCTTC	CASSFIAGLVNNEQFF
TRBD1	TRBJ1-1	TRBV7-8	-	TGTGCCAGCAGCTCGTCATCGACAGGGGGTCGGACTGAAGCTTTCTTT	CASSSSSTGGRTEAFF
TRBD2	TRBJ2-7	TRBV4-1	once	TGCGCCAGCAGCCAAACCCCGAGCGGGAGTATTTACGAGCAGTACTTC	CASSQTPSGSIYEQYF
-	TRBJ1-5	TRBV15	-	TGTGCCACCAGCAGAGGCTGGGACGGTAGCAATCAGCCCCAGCATTTT	CATSRGWDGSNQPQHF
-	TRBJ2-5	TRBV20-1	-	TGCAGTGCTAGAGATTGGGGGGCGCGGGAGCCCGAGACCCAGTACTTC	CSARDWGAREPETQYF
-	TRBJ1-2	TRBV7-9	few	TGTGCCAGCAGCCCGGCGGGGCGGCAGGCTAACTATGGCTACACCTTC	CASSPAGRQANYGYTF
-	TRBJ1-5	TRBV20-1	-	TGCAGTGCTAGAGTCAGCAATCAGCCCCAGCATTTT	CSARVSNQPQHF
-	TRBJ1-1	TRBV6-1	-	TGTGCCAGCAGTCGGGACTTCCGTCGAACTGAAGCTTTCTTT	CASSRDFRRTEAFF
-	TRBJ2-5	TRBV7-8	-	TGTGCCAGCAGCTCCCTTCGGGGCGCCGAGACCCAGTACTTC	CASSSLRGAETQYF
-	TRBJ1-2	TRBV2	-	TGTGCCAGCACCCTAGAGGACCGTGGCTACACCTTC	CASTLEDRGYTF
TRBD1	TRBJ1-5	TRBV6-1	-	TGTGCCAGCAGTCGACAGGGGGCACGTAATCAGCCCCAGCATTTT	CASSRQGARNQPQHF
TRBD2	TRBJ2-3	TRBV15	-	TGTGCCACCAGCAGAGGCGATCTAGCGGGAGGAGGGGATACGCAGTATTTT	CATSRGDLAGGGDTQYF
-	TRBJ1-2	TRBV6-5	once	TGTGCCAGCAGTTACGGCAGGTCGCCCTATGGCTACACCTTC	CASSYGRSPYGYTF
-	TRBJ2-2	TRBV6-1	-	TGTGCCAGCAGTGAAAATTGGGCAGGGTTTACCGGGGAGCTGTTTTTT	CASSENWAGFTGELFF
-	TRBJ1-5	TRBV20-1	-	TGCAGTGCCCACTCTATCCTGGATGGGCCCCAGCATTTT	CSAHSILDGPQHF
TRBD1	TRBJ2-6	TRBV6-1	-	TGTGCCAGCAGGAACACAGGGGGCGCGCTCCGGAACGTCCTGACTTTC	CASRNTGGALRNVLTF
-	TRBJ2-4	TRBV7-9	-	TGTGCCAGCAGCCCGGCCGGAATGGCAAGGGGTATTCAGTACTTC	CASSPAGMARGIQYF
-	TRBJ1-1	TRBV7-2	-	TGTGCCAGCAGCTTAGCGCGAATCTCGGGGGGTGAAGCTTTCTTT	CASSLARISGGEAFF
-	TRBJ1-2	TRBV20-1	-	TGCAGTGCTAGAGATGGAAGGGAACTTTCCGGCTACACCTTC	CSARDGRELSGYTF
-	TRBJ2-7	TRBV5-4	-	TGTGCCAGCAGCTCGGGGGTTGTACAGAACGAGCAGTACTTC	CASSSGVVQNEQYF
-	TRBJ1-1	TRBV7-9	few	TGTGCCAGCTCCGTTACTGAAGCTTTCTTT	CASSVTEAFF
-	TRBJ2-3	TRBV30	-	TGTGCCTGGACCGGACGCCGGTATACGCAGTATTTT	CAWTGRRYTQYF
-	TRBJ1-2	TRBV27	-	TGTGCCAGCAGGAGAAGGACCGGGCTAGGCTATGGCTACACCTTC	CASRRRTGLGYGYTF
TRBD2	TRBJ2-3	TRBV4-2	-	TGTGCCAGCAGCCAACGGACTAGCGGGGGTAAGGATACGCAGTATTTT	CASSQRTSGGKDTQYF
-	TRBJ2-7	TRBV20-1	-	TGCAGTGCTAGAGACGGGGCTAGCTGGAACGAGCAGTACTTC	CSARDGASWNEQYF
-	TRBJ2-5	TRBV30	few	TGTGCCTGGACGGGGAGAGAGACCCAGTACTTC	CAWTGRETQYF
-	TRBJ1-2	TRBV5-6	-	TGTGCCAGCAGCTTGGCTGGGGTTCCTGGCTACACCTTC	CASSLAGVPGYTF